Shown below are 20 T cell receptor beta chains from a single sample sequenced in a study of CD8+CD57+ T cells in acquired aplastic anemia. Patients sequenced had flow cytometry evidence of CD8+CD57+ cell expansion. The template used for profiling TCR beta VDJ and CDR3 was genomic DNA. TCRdb itself ran the reads through MiXCR, one entry per CDR3 protein. The sample has hundreds of thousands of distinct CDR3 sequences, roughly 34% seen once. What was sequenced was sorted CD4+, CD8+, or CD8+CD57+ T cells (not recorded which) from PBMCs. All receptors derive from a human donor with aplastic anemia.

This chain links TRBV6-1 with TRBJ2-3; a weak D match, TRBD2 (5 bases). V lost 8 bases, J lost 4 bases, and 16 bases lay in between. This CDR3 region has 14 residues. Germline V gives CDR1 MNHNS, CDR2 SASEGT. This chain's CDR3 is CASGERRAADTQYF. The CDR3 region has the DNA TGTGCCAGCGGGGAGCGTAGAGCAGCAGATACGCAGTATTTT.

This chain links TRBV15 with TRBJ1-1, with D maybe TRBD1 (5 bases). CDR3 length: 14 amino acids. The V and J ends lost 0 bases and 7 bases respectively, with 12 bases between them. Germline V gene data show CDR1 as LNHNV and CDR2 as YYDKDF (reference sequence). This CDR3 reads CATSRDRGENEAFF. For the CDR3, the DNA is TGTGCCACCAGCAGAGATAGAGGGGAAAATGAAGCTTTCTTT.

V usage is TRBV24-1 and J usage is TRBJ1-1; maybe TRBD1 (5 bases). CDR1 is KGHDR and CDR2 is SFDVKD in the germline V gene. Trimming took off 6 bases at V and 0 bases at J, with 10 bases between the two ends. The CDR3 has 14 amino acids. CDR3 DNA sequence: TGTGCCACCAGTTCGGGACGGATGAACACTGAAGCTTTCTTT. It specifies CATSSGRMNTEAFF.

The chain has TRBV20-1 and TRBJ2-7; TRBD1 might be the D (5 bases). Germline V gives CDR1 DFQATT, CDR2 SNEGSKA (reference sequence). The CDR3 loop spans 11 amino acids. The V gene lost 3 bases and the J gene lost 4 bases, with 7 bases spanning the gap. The CDR3 region is CSARGPYEQYF. DNA of the CDR3: TGCAGTGCTAGGGGGCCTTACGAGCAGTACTTC.

The chain recombines TRBV16 with TRBJ1-2; D perhaps matches TRBD1 (6 bases). The V and J ends lost 2 bases and 5 bases respectively, with 18 bases between them. The CDR3 totals 16 residues. The germline CDR1 and CDR2 sequences are KGHSY and FQNENV. This CDR3 is CASSQLDGRGVYGYTF. CDR3 bases: TGTGCCAGCAGCCAACTCGACGGAAGGGGGGTTTATGGCTACACCTTC.

This clonotype was seen many times. The gene calls are TRBV7-2 and TRBJ1-2; 7 nucleotides match TRBD1. The CDR3 runs 14 residues. Germline assignment: CDR1 SGHTA and CDR2 FQGNSA. J gave up 5 bases and V 5 bases, and 8 bases lay outside the gene matches. The chain's CDR3 is CASSPAGTEYGYTF. In nucleotides, the CDR3 is TGTGCCAGCAGCCCTGCCGGGACAGAATATGGCTACACCTTC.

This clonotype was seen more than once but under ten times. The rearrangement joins TRBV7-2 to TRBJ2-5; D is uncertain. Germline V CDR1 and CDR2: SGHTA, FQGNSA. The CDR3 totals 14 residues. V was pared by 3 bases and J by 2 bases, with 10 bases between. The CDR3 DNA follows: TGTGCCAGCAGCTTCGTTCGCCAGCAAGAGACCCAGTACTTC. Its protein product is CASSFVRQQETQYF.

In its sample, this clonotype was seen a few times. This may be a read error: a much more frequent sequence differs by one nucleotide. The rearrangement joins TRBV2 to TRBJ1-2; no firm D call. CDR1 and CDR2 (germline): SNHLY, FYNNEI. V lost 5 bases, J lost 7 bases, and 14 bases lay in between. The CDR3 loop spans 13 amino acids. CDR3 coding DNA: TGTGCCAGCAGTTTAGCAGGTAGCTGTGGCTACACCTTC. This gives the protein CASSLAGSCGYTF.

This clonotype was recorded at least ten times. The chain links TRBV10-2 to TRBJ2-5, with TRBD2 matching 8 bases. The CDR3 loop spans 13 amino acids. Germline CDR1 and CDR2: WSHSY and SAAADI. The ends lost 7 bases at V and 5 bases at J; junction bases unmatched: 6. The CDR3 DNA reads TGCGCCAGCACCGGACTAGCTGGGGAGACCCAGTACTTC. It yields the protein CASTGLAGETQYF.

The chain has TRBV4-2 and TRBJ2-7; D is unclear. Trimming removed 1 base at V and 7 bases at J, with 14 bases between. The length of the CDR3 is 14 residues. Germline V gene sequence: CDR1 LGHNA, CDR2 YNFKEQ. The chain's CDR3 is CASSQVSGLQEQYF. DNA of the CDR3: TGTGCCAGCAGCCAAGTGTCCGGGTTACAAGAGCAGTACTTC.

CDR3 loop: CASTPGTGTNTEAFF. The CDR3 nucleotides read TGTGCCAGCACACCAGGGACAGGGACTAACACTGAAGCTTTCTTT. V gene TRBV27 combines with J gene TRBJ1-1; the match to TRBD1 covers 9 bases. V was clipped by 7 bases and J by 2 bases; unmatched bases: 8. The V gene's germline CDR1 is MNHEY and CDR2 SMNVEV (reference sequence). The CDR3 sequence is 15 residues long.

This chain joins TRBV5-5 and TRBJ1-6; 8 bases align to TRBD1. This CDR3 is built from 15 residues. After removal of 0 bases from V and 6 bases from J, the junction contained 2 bases not matched to a gene. Per the germline V gene, CDR1 is SGHKS and CDR2 is YYEKEE (reference sequence). The CDR3 bases are TGTGCCAGCAGCTTGGGACAGGGGTTTAATTCACCCCTCCACTTT. This sequence encodes CASSLGQGFNSPLHF.

This clonotype has a single count. The junction and the germline gene differ at one end; a read error may be behind it. This rearrangement joins TRBV13 to TRBJ2-1; 15 bases agree with TRBD2. The germline V gene has CDR1 PRHDT and CDR2 FYEKMQ (reference sequence). The CDR3 consists of 19 residues. The CDR3, as DNA: TGTGCCAGTAGCTTTGGACTAGCGGGGGGGCCGAGCTCCTACAATGAGCAGTTCTTC. Translating it yields CASSFGLAGGPSSYNEQFF. Complete variable domain (other parts from reference TRBV13 and TRBJ2-1): AAGVIQSPRHLIKEKRETATLKCYPIPRHDTVYWYQQGPGQDPQFLISFYEKMQSDKGSIPDRFSAQQFSDYHSELNMSSLELGDSALYFCASSFGLAGGPSSYNEQFFGPGTRLTVL.

Worth noting for this clonotype: A read error may account for a junction end that differs from germline. The CDR3 here is CSARVFDRVNEQCF. The CDR3 DNA reads TGCAGTGCTAGAGTTTTCGACAGGGTGAACGAGCAGTGCTTC. The V call is TRBV20-1, the J call TRBJ2-7; 7 nucleotides align to TRBD1. Per the germline V gene, CDR1 is DFQATT and CDR2 is SNEGSKA (reference sequence). The CDR3 runs to 14 residues.

The table lists this clonotype with many counts. The rearrangement uses TRBV2 and TRBJ1-6; 9 bases align to TRBD1. With V trimmed by 6 bases and J by 9 bases, 9 bases remained unmatched. The CDR3 covers 15 residues. In germline, CDR1 is SNHLY, CDR2 FYNNEI. CDR3 in amino acids: CASSDRGTGSSPLHF. The CDR3 coding sequence is TGTGCCAGCAGCGACCGCGGGACAGGGTCTTCACCCCTCCACTTT.

The genes are TRBV3-1 and TRBJ2-1; D unclear. CDR1 and CDR2 (germline): LGHDT, YNNKEL (reference sequence). Between the trimmed V and J ends, which lost 2 bases and 6 bases, there was a span of 2 bases. This CDR3 has 11 amino acids. CDR3: CASSQPNEQFF. The CDR3 coding sequence is TGTGCCAGCAGCCAACCCAATGAGCAGTTCTTC.

This clonotype was picked up many times. CDR3 loop: CASSLVLDRNGYTF. The CDR3 DNA reads TGTGCCAGCAGCTTAGTTTTGGACAGAAATGGCTACACCTTC. The V call is TRBV7-9, the J call TRBJ1-2; maybe TRBD1 (6 bases). Trimming pared 1 base from V and 6 bases from J, leaving 12 bases between. Germline V lookup: CDR1 SEHNR, CDR2 FQNEAQ (reference sequence). The CDR3 length is 14 residues. Full variable domain (outside the CDR3, taken from reference TRBV7-9 and TRBJ1-2): DTGVSQNPRHKITKRGQNVTFRCDPISEHNRLYWYRQTLGQGPEFLTYFQNEAQLEKSRLLSDRFSAERPKGSFSTLEIQRTEQGDSAMYLCASSLVLDRNGYTFGSGTRLTVV.

The rearrangement uses TRBV5-5 and TRBJ2-7; 7 bases fit TRBD1. The germline V gene has CDR1 SGHKS and CDR2 YYEKEE (reference sequence). The CDR3 totals 16 residues. V was clipped by 4 bases and J by 3 bases; unmatched bases: 13. CDR3 nucleotide sequence: TGTGCCAGCAGCAAGCGACAGGGAACACGACTCTACGAGCAGTACTTC. As protein: CASSKRQGTRLYEQYF.

In its sample, this clonotype was seen many times. V is TRBV20-1 and J is TRBJ1-2; 8 bases match TRBD1. V dropped 3 bases and J dropped 0; count of bases not matched to a gene: 9. This CDR3 has 16 amino acids. Germline V gene data show CDR1 as DFQATT and CDR2 as SNEGSKA (reference sequence). Written as DNA, the CDR3 is TGCAGTGCTAGTTTTCCCGGGACAGGCACTAACTATGGCTACACCTTC. Encoded protein: CSASFPGTGTNYGYTF.

This clonotype came up many times. The V gene is TRBV19, the J gene TRBJ1-5; tentatively, D is TRBD1 (5 bases). The length of the CDR3 is 14 residues. V dropped 11 bases and J dropped 5 bases, with 19 bases sitting between them. Germline V CDR1 and CDR2: LNHDA, SQIVND (reference sequence). CDR3 bases: TGTGCCTCCCTCCCGGGGGGGAGCGATCAGCCCCAGCATTTT. It specifies CASLPGGSDQPQHF.